Below, 8 T cell receptor beta chains from the same sample are listed, as sequenced in a study of identical twins. TCRdb reprocessed the 5' RACE reads with MiXCR, giving one entry per CDR3 protein. The data contain around 250,000 distinct CDR3 sequences, 10% to 15% of them singletons. These sequences were also reported in another study, on yellow fever vaccine responses in identical twins.

Sequenced material: memory (CD45RO+) T cells sorted from blood. These receptors all stem from a woman aged 18-29 years in good health.

The V gene is TRBV10-3, the J gene TRBJ1-5; 7 bases are a match to TRBD1. This CDR3 spans 13 amino acids. V gave up 4 bases and J gave up 5 bases; unmatched junction bases: 2. CDR1 is ENHRY, CDR2 SYGVKD, per germline. DNA of the CDR3: TGTGCCATCAGTGTGGGACAGTATCAGCCCCAGCATTTT. Its translation is CAISVGQYQPQHF.

The chain couples TRBV28 to TRBJ2-7; 10 bases map to TRBD2. Per the germline V gene, CDR1 is MDHEN and CDR2 is SYDVKM. V trimming: 4 bases; J trimming: 0 bases; junction bases outside the gene matches: 15. The CDR3 totals 19 residues. The CDR3 is CASSSPRGASGGNSYEQYF. CDR3 coding DNA: TGTGCCAGCAGTTCCCCCAGGGGGGCTAGCGGGGGCAACTCCTACGAGCAGTACTTC.

This clonotype has more than one count but fewer than ten. The rearrangement uses TRBV5-6 and TRBJ1-1; D possibly corresponds to TRBD1 (5 bases). CDR1 and CDR2 from the germline V gene are SGHDT and YYEEEE. The length of the CDR3 is 13 residues. Trimming left V 9 bases short and J 4 bases short, with 16 bases between. CDR3 bases: TGTGCCACCGGGCCGTTGGGGGGCACTGAAGCTTTCTTT. Translated: CATGPLGGTEAFF. Together with reference TRBV5-6 and TRBJ1-1, the CDR3 gives the full variable domain: DAGVTQSPTHLIKTRGQQVTLRCSPKSGHDTVSWYQQALGQGPQFIFQYYEEEERQRGNFPDRFSGHQFPNYSSELNVNALLLGDSALYLCATGPLGGTEAFFGQGTRLTVV.

This clonotype was counted at least ten times. The chain has TRBV29-1 and TRBJ2-1; D is unclear. V dropped 7 bases and J dropped 6 bases, with 16 bases sitting between them. CDR3 length: 13 amino acids. Germline V CDR1 and CDR2: SQVTM, ANQGSEA. The CDR3 here is CSDELGDINEQFF. DNA for the CDR3: TGCAGCGACGAGTTGGGCGACATCAATGAGCAGTTCTTC.

This clonotype was seen a few times. The chain is built from TRBV4-2 and TRBJ2-5; 13 positions match TRBD2. Germline trimming cut 2 bases from V and 5 bases from J; bases unmatched to any gene: 8. The CDR3 covers 17 residues. Germline lookup yields CDR1 LGHNA and CDR2 YNFKEQ. The DNA for the CDR3 is TGTGCCAGCAGCCAATTAGGACTAGCGGGGGCTGGGGAGACCCAGTACTTC. Amino acid sequence: CASSQLGLAGAGETQYF.

The table lists this clonotype with many counts. The chain joins TRBV29-1 to TRBJ2-1; D gene unclear. The V gene lost 1 base and the J gene lost 4 bases, with 14 bases spanning the gap. The length of the CDR3 is 15 residues. Looked up from germline, CDR1 is SQVTM and CDR2 is ANQGSEA. CDR3 amino acids: CSVEVIRHEYNEQFF. Here the CDR3 DNA reads TGCAGCGTTGAAGTAATTCGACACGAGTACAATGAGCAGTTCTTC.

A few counts support this clonotype. The genes are TRBV7-8 and TRBJ2-1; D possibly corresponds to TRBD1 (6 bases). There are 19 residues in the CDR3. V was trimmed by 5 bases and J by 1 base, leaving 24 bases between them. Looked up from germline, CDR1 is SGHVS and CDR2 is FQNEAQ. The CDR3 nucleotides read TGTGCCAGCAGCCCCGCTCGAGTTGGGATGGGGGCGTCCTACAATGAGCAGTTCTTC. Amino acids: CASSPARVGMGASYNEQFF.

The rearrangement links TRBV21-1 to TRBJ2-7; the table's D call, TRBD1, has no DNA check behind it. TRBV21-1 represents a pseudogene. The CDR3 runs 15 residues. The DNA of the CDR3 is TGTGCCAGCAGCAACGGACAGGATCACTCCTACGAGCAGTACTTC. Protein product: CASSNGQDHSYEQYF.